The 9 T cell receptor beta chains given below trace back to one sample, sequenced in a study of PD-1 blockade in classical Hodgkin lymphoma. Following autologous stem cell transplantation, relapse occurred in every patient, and exposure to brentuximab vedotin varied. Sequencing was performed with immunoSEQ multiplex PCR; in TCRdb, only in-frame clones are kept and a portion is missing. The table records nearly 60,000 clones, more than 85% of them present only once. The sample consisted of peripheral blood mononuclear cells (PBMCs), taken before the second cycle of nivolumab. The receptor source for this set is a human donor with classical Hodgkin lymphoma.

The chain recombines TRBV4-1 with TRBJ2-7; D is possibly TRBD1 (5 bases). V was trimmed by 1 base and J by 1 base, leaving 8 bases between them. CDR1 and CDR2 from the germline V gene are MGHRA and YSYEKL. This CDR3 contains 14 residues. DNA for the CDR3: TGCGCCAGCAGCCAAGCAGGGATTTCCTACGAGCAGTACTTC. This codes for CASSQAGISYEQYF.

The chain joins TRBV15 to TRBJ2-1, with D maybe TRBD2 (6 bases). The V gene lost 5 bases and the J gene lost 6 bases, with 17 bases spanning the gap. There are 15 residues in the CDR3. CDR1 LNHNV and CDR2 YYDKDF come from the germline V gene (reference sequence). CDR3 amino acids: CATSLQEGLPNEQFF. The CDR3 coding sequence is TGTGCCACCAGCCTTCAGGAGGGCCTTCCCAATGAGCAGTTCTTC. The whole variable domain, filled in from reference TRBV15 and TRBJ2-1, reads DAMVIQNPRYQVTQFGKPVTLSCSQTLNHNVMYWYQQKSSQAPKLLFHYYDKDFNNEADTPDNFQSRRPNTSFCFLDIRSPGLGDTAMYLCATSLQEGLPNEQFFGPGTRLTVL.

The genes are TRBV5-6 and TRBJ2-5; no definite D call. The CDR3 contains 13 residues. Germline CDR1 and CDR2: SGHDT and YYEEEE. V was cut by 1 base and J by 2 bases, with 6 bases left in between. CDR3 sequence reads: CASSLYGQETQYF. The CDR3 DNA sequence: TGTGCCAGCAGCTTGTACGGTCAAGAGACCCAGTACTTC.

V gene TRBV7-6 combines with J gene TRBJ2-7; 12 bases agree with TRBD1. Germline V gene lookup returns CDR1 SGHVS and CDR2 FNYEAQ. The CDR3 runs to 16 residues. J gave up 2 bases and V 1 base, and 3 bases lay outside the gene matches. CDR3 DNA: TGTGCCAGCAGCTTAGGGAGGGACAGGGGGCCCTACGAGCAGTACTTC. This codes for CASSLGRDRGPYEQYF. The variable domain in full, with the rest retrieved from reference TRBV7-6 and TRBJ2-7, is GAGVSQSPRYKVTKRGQDVALRCDPISGHVSLYWYRQALGQGPEFLTYFNYEAQQDKSGLPNDRFSAERPEGSISTLTIQRTEQRDSAMYRCASSLGRDRGPYEQYFGPGTRLTVT.

The rearrangement links TRBV2 to TRBJ1-2; the D gene is possibly TRBD1 (6 bases). The germline V and J ends were trimmed by 3 bases and 0 bases, with 17 bases remaining between them. CDR3 length equals 17 residues. Per the germline V gene, CDR1 is SNHLY and CDR2 is FYNNEI. CDR3 nucleotides: TGTGCCAGCAGTGATTGGGCGACAGGTACTTCTAACTATGGCTACACCTTC. Amino acid sequence: CASSDWATGTSNYGYTF.

The gene calls are TRBV5-4 and TRBJ2-3, with 13 nucleotides matching TRBD2. Germline trimming cut 2 bases from V and 5 bases from J; bases unmatched to any gene: 5. This CDR3 is built from 16 residues. CDR1 is SGHNT, CDR2 YYREEE, per germline (reference sequence). The DNA of the CDR3 is TGTGCCAGCAGCTTATCACTAGCGGGAGGGCTAGATACGCAGTATTTT. Its protein is CASSLSLAGGLDTQYF.

The rearrangement links TRBV18 to TRBJ1-5; D perhaps matches TRBD1 (5 bases). CDR1 is KGHSH and CDR2 is LQKENI in the germline V gene. The CDR3 has 15 amino acids. Trimming shortened V by 3 bases and J by 1 base, and 10 bases separated the two germline ends. The CDR3 reads CASSPEGRSNQPQHF. The CDR3 DNA sequence: TGTGCCAGCTCACCGGAGGGACGGAGCAATCAGCCCCAGCATTTT.

The chain combines TRBV7-3 with TRBJ2-2, with D possibly being TRBD1 (5 bases). Trimming cost V 5 bases and J 8 bases, with 21 bases left between them. CDR1 SGHTA and CDR2 FQGTGA come from the germline V gene. The CDR3 is made up of 16 amino acids. CDR3 coding DNA: TGTGCCAGCAGCCCCCTGGGGCAGAAGGCTTCGGGGGAGCTGTTTTTT. Encoded protein: CASSPLGQKASGELFF.

The rearrangement joins TRBV14 to TRBJ2-7; no definite D call. The germline V gene has CDR1 SGHDN and CDR2 FVKESK. Between the trimmed V and J ends, which lost 4 bases and 2 bases, there was a span of 15 bases. This CDR3 has 15 residues. The CDR3 region is CASSRVPHLTYEQYF. CDR3 in DNA: TGTGCCAGCAGCCGAGTCCCACATCTGACCTACGAGCAGTACTTC.